Listed below are T cell receptor beta chains from one sample, sequenced in a study of T-cell memory formation after mild COVID-19. TCRdb recomputed calls from the 5' RACE reads with MiXCR, one row per CDR3 protein. The table has 110,000 or so distinct CDR3 sequences, 22% seen once. The sequencing input was PBMCs or a T cell subset sorted from them (not recorded which). These receptors all stem from a man aged 18 to 29 who had mild COVID-19 (a few samples of this study predate the infection). Cell type and time point are not known. CDR3s include the opening cysteine and the closing phenylalanine or tryptophan. Fields, in order: V gene, CDR3 protein.

TRBV6-5 CASSYSPGRITYEQYF
TRBV14 CASSQGGQQETQYF
TRBV12-3/TRBV12-4 CASSFVGSQETQYF
TRBV7-9 CASSIESTDTQYF
TRBV27 CASSLLGGLGDYNEQFF
TRBV28 CASLGSGGELFF
TRBV12-3/TRBV12-4 CASSYRGFQETQYF
TRBV6-1 CASSELAGGPGELFF
TRBV23-1 CASSRDLQGNGYTF
TRBV12-3/TRBV12-4 CASSSRDTRTNTGELFF
TRBV7-9 CASSTVDGTEQETQYF
TRBV27 CASRSRGGNSPLHF
TRBV27 CDSSLVPGGRSDTQYF
TRBV12-3/TRBV12-4 CASSQGQGASELFF
TRBV2 CASSEDPAPGSPLHF
TRBV5-1 CASSPGQGVGPGDEQYF
TRBV27 CASSPPGAMNTEAFF
TRBV5-4 CASSFGTVEAFF
TRBV12-3/TRBV12-4 CASSLIETYGYTF
TRBV7-2 CASSLGELFF
TRBV6-6 CASSLVGSPADEAFF
TRBV15 CATSRGFVLSYGYTF
TRBV7-9 CASSFEGGNTEAFF
TRBV7-9 CASSTGSRGAQYF
TRBV4-3 CASSQGTTNTEQFF
TRBV5-1 CASSLAGGNQPQHF
TRBV5-1 CASSLAGGDNQPQHF
TRBV28 CASIAGGTYNEQFF
TRBV4-3 CASSRGTVYNEQFF
TRBV20-1 CSASSLNTGELFF
TRBV7-2 CASSLAGAKGNIQYF
TRBV6-2/TRBV6-3 CASRYHDRVPYEQYF
TRBV10-3 CAISITDREGSPLHF
TRBV4-2 CASSQARDRGYEQYF
TRBV4-1 CASGSGREHQPQHF
TRBV7-9 CASSLEGGWEKLFF
TRBV4-1 CASSPRLAAIPDTQYF
TRBV11-2 CASSFRGRTGETQYF
TRBV10-2 CATLGQIMNTEAFF
TRBV10-3 CAIWGTGHTDTQYF
TRBV20-1 CSARDTGQVIAEAFF
TRBV15 CATSWDRGWNNEQFF
TRBV7-2 CASSPGPGNTEAFF
TRBV7-9 CASSEQYF
TRBV15 CATSQGGEQFF
TRBV9 CASSAFGSTDTQYF
TRBV4-3 CASSPGAGNTGELFF
TRBV7-3 CASSSGTGSQKEQYF
TRBV7-2 CASSLEGVWTEAFF
TRBV15 CATSGGSPDPLYF
TRBV7-8 CASSLGTYNEQFF